Below are 9 T cell receptor beta chains sequenced from a single sample in a study of blood T cells in healthy people across ages. Using a J-beta primer mix together with a sample-barcoded 5' primer, a second PCR was run for roughly 6 to 12 cycles. TCRdb reprocessed the 5' RACE reads via MiXCR and lists one record per CDR3 protein. The sample has about 970,000 distinct CDR3 sequences; about 51% are singletons. Sequencing input: blood. The receptor set was obtained from a woman between 55 and 75 years old in good health.

In its sample, this clonotype was seen once. This sequence joins TRBV28 and TRBJ2-4, with D perhaps matching TRBD1 (6 bases). CDR3 length: 15 amino acids. V was cut by 3 bases and J by 13 bases, with 22 bases left in between. Germline CDR1 reads MDHEN; CDR2 reads SYDVKM. The CDR3: CASSFETGEFLAQYF. Written as DNA, the CDR3 is TGTGCCAGCAGTTTTGAGACAGGAGAGTTTCTGGCCCAGTACTTC.

The V and J genes are TRBV28 and TRBJ2-4, with TRBD2 matching 14 bases. The CDR3 is 16 residues long. In germline, CDR1 is MDHEN, CDR2 SYDVKM. V lost 5 bases, J lost 4 bases, and 4 bases stayed unmatched. The CDR3 protein is CASSNGLAGGKNIQYF. The CDR3, as DNA: TGTGCCAGCAGTAACGGACTAGCGGGAGGTAAAAACATTCAGTACTTC.

This clonotype was seen only a few times. This sequence joins TRBV29-1 and TRBJ1-5; possible D gene TRBD1, 6 bases. The CDR3 spans 13 residues. The ends were cut back, 4 bases at V and 3 bases at J, with 10 bases in the middle. Per the germline V gene, CDR1 is SQVTM and CDR2 is ANQGSEA. CDR3 bases: TGCAGCGTTGCGGGGGACACCAATCAGCCCCAGCATTTT. Protein product: CSVAGDTNQPQHF.

Note on this clonotype: This is likely a read error, given that the CDR3 carries no conserved phenylalanine or tryptophan at its end. The V call is TRBV28, the J call TRBJ2-7; TRBD1 is a possible D gene (7 bases). Germline V gene sequence: CDR1 MDHEN, CDR2 SYDVKM. V gave up 5 bases and J gave up 5 bases, with 13 bases separating them. There are 13 residues in the CDR3. The DNA for the CDR3 is TGTGCCAGCAGTGGAGGGGGCCTGAACGAGCAGTACTTA. It yields the protein CASSGGGLNEQYL.

The V gene is TRBV7-3, the J gene TRBJ1-1; TRBD1 matches at 7 bases. V lost 3 bases, J lost 0 bases, and 7 bases stayed unmatched. The CDR3 runs 16 residues. From germline, CDR1 is SGHTA and CDR2 FQGTGA. CDR3: CASSFNVGQLNTEAFF. As DNA, the CDR3 is TGTGCCAGCAGCTTTAACGTGGGACAGCTGAACACTGAAGCTTTCTTT.

The CDR3 DNA is TGTGCCAGCAGCTTGACAGGGGTTGTCTCTGGGGCCAACGTCCTGACTTTC. As protein: CASSLTGVVSGANVLTF. The chain combines TRBV7-9 with TRBJ2-6; TRBD1 agrees at 8 bases. The CDR3 contains 17 residues. V dropped 3 bases and J dropped 0; count of bases not matched to a gene: 4. The germline V gene has CDR1 SEHNR and CDR2 FQNEAQ (reference sequence).

V usage is TRBV7-3 and J usage is TRBJ2-3, with no clear D. The CDR3 length is 15 residues. Between the trimmed V and J ends, which lost 1 base and 0 bases, there was a span of 8 bases. Per the germline V gene, CDR1 is SGHTA and CDR2 is FQGTGA. The CDR3 here is CASSLNPESTDTQYF. CDR3 nucleotide sequence: TGTGCCAGCAGCTTAAATCCGGAGAGCACAGATACGCAGTATTTT.

The sample holds a few counts of this clonotype. V and J are TRBV9 and TRBJ2-5, with D possibly matching TRBD2 (6 bases). The CDR3 extends over 15 amino acids. V gave up 0 bases and J gave up 4 bases, with 13 bases separating them. Germline-derived CDR1 and CDR2 are SGDLS and YYNGEE. CDR3 in DNA: TGTGCCAGCAGCGTAGGTGCAGGGCGGGGAGAGACCCAGTACTTC. Its protein is CASSVGAGRGETQYF.

This clonotype was detected a few times. V and J are TRBV10-2 and TRBJ2-5; possibly TRBD1 for D (6 bases). V was cut by 3 bases and J by 5 bases, with 16 bases left in between. Germline-derived CDR1 and CDR2 are WSHSY and SAAADI. This CDR3 has 15 residues. The DNA of the CDR3 is TGCGCCAGCAGTGAAGTTAACAGGGTCAGTGAGACCCAGTACTTC. Translated, it gives CASSEVNRVSETQYF.